Each of the 24 T cell receptor beta chains below was sequenced from the same sample in a study of blood T cell repertoires in COVID-19. Libraries were prepared by immunoSEQ multiplex PCR; TCRdb keeps only in-frame clonotypes and omits some of them. The profile shows about 240,000 clones, 65% to 90% of them singletons. Sequencing input: peripheral blood. All receptors come from a man aged 50 or older with COVID-19, enrolled during active disease.

About this clone itself: Mismatch with germline at one junction end may stem from a read error. The CDR3 region has the DNA TGTGCCAGCTCGCCACAGTCCGGGGATGAGCAGTTCTTC. It yields the protein CASSPQSGDEQFF. V is TRBV18 and J is TRBJ2-1, with D tentatively TRBD2 (5 bases). Germline V gene sequence: CDR1 KGHSH, CDR2 LQKENI. The CDR3 extends over 13 amino acids. The full variable domain, its missing parts supplied by reference TRBV18 and TRBJ2-1, is NAGVMQNPRHLVRRRGQEARLRCSPMKGHSHVYWYRQLPEEGLKFMVYLQKENIIDESGMPKERFSAEFPKEGPSILRIQQVVRGDSAAYFCASSPQSGDEQFFGPGTRLTVL.

The chain uses TRBV4-2 and TRBJ2-7; 12 bases map to TRBD2. The length of the CDR3 is 17 residues. V trimming: 3 bases; J trimming: 1 base; junction bases outside the gene matches: 7. The germline gives CDR1 LGHNA, CDR2 YNFKEQ. This chain's CDR3 is CASSQGMTSGGSYEQYF. CDR3 sequence (DNA): TGTGCCAGCAGCCAGGGGATGACTAGCGGGGGTTCCTACGAGCAGTACTTC.

The chain uses TRBV2 and TRBJ1-5; D unclear. Germline values: CDR1 SNHLY, CDR2 FYNNEI. The V end was cut by 6 bases, the J end by 1 base, with 25 bases between. This CDR3 is 19 amino acids long. The CDR3 loop is CASSYPRPGDGKSNQPQHF. The CDR3 bases are TGTGCCAGCAGCTACCCCCGGCCCGGGGATGGGAAGAGCAATCAGCCCCAGCATTTT.

The gene calls are TRBV19 and TRBJ1-3; TRBD1 aligns across 8 bases. CDR3 length equals 16 residues. J was trimmed by 2 bases and V by 4 bases; bases with no gene match: 7. Per the germline V gene, CDR1 is LNHDA and CDR2 is SQIVND (reference sequence). CDR3: CASSRLQGATGNTIYF. The CDR3 region has the DNA TGTGCCAGTAGTAGGCTTCAGGGGGCGACTGGAAACACCATATATTTT.

About this clone itself: This likely comes from a read error, as the CDR3 has no conserved phenylalanine or tryptophan at its end. The limits of the CDR3 on the DNA are not certain, so only TCRdb's listed CDR3 is given. The rearrangement links TRBV7-2 to TRBJ1-2. Germline assignment: CDR1 SGHTA and CDR2 FQGNSA. The CDR3 has 13 amino acids, counting both end residues. The CDR3 region is CASSLRRREWLHL.

This clone was picked up a small number of times. V and J are TRBV28 and TRBJ1-5, with 9 bases identical to TRBD1. The V segment lost 5 bases and the J segment 6 bases; nucleotides outside the gene matches: 5. Germline V gene lookup returns CDR1 MDHEN and CDR2 SYDVKM. The CDR3 contains 14 residues. CDR3 DNA sequence: TGTGCCAGCAGTCCCACAGGGGGCCGTCAGCCCCAGCATTTT. It is translated as CASSPTGGRQPQHF.

This chain links TRBV10-3 with TRBJ2-2; 7 bases align to TRBD2. From germline, CDR1 is ENHRY and CDR2 SYGVKD. The CDR3 totals 14 residues. J was trimmed by 4 bases and V by 11 bases; bases with no gene match: 10. This CDR3 is CAADRGDGTGELFF. In DNA form, the CDR3 reads TGTGCCGCCGACCGGGGGGACGGCACCGGGGAGCTGTTTTTT.

J is TRBJ2-2 and V is TRBV2, with 8 bases lining up with TRBD2. V gave up 5 bases and J gave up 5 bases; unmatched junction bases: 7. The CDR3 runs to 15 residues. Germline V gives CDR1 SNHLY, CDR2 FYNNEI. The CDR3 spells CASSFGLARTGELFF. CDR3 DNA sequence: TGTGCCAGCAGTTTTGGACTAGCCCGAACCGGGGAGCTGTTTTTT.

The chain is built from TRBV29-1 and TRBJ1-2; D is ambiguous. In germline, CDR1 is SQVTM, CDR2 ANQGSEA. The CDR3 is 14 residues long. V lost 0 bases, J lost 0 bases, and 8 bases lay in between. DNA for the CDR3: TGCAGCGTTGAAGACAGAACAACTAACTATGGCTACACCTTC. Protein product: CSVEDRTTNYGYTF.

This chain connects TRBV5-1 to TRBJ1-2, with TRBD1 matching 9 bases. The ends lost 4 bases at V and 2 bases at J; junction bases unmatched: 12. Per the germline V gene, CDR1 is SGHRS and CDR2 is YFSETQ. The CDR3 extends over 17 amino acids. The CDR3 DNA reads TGCGCCAGCAGCCCCCGCGTCCCGGGACAGGGAAACTATGGCTACACCTTC. This codes for CASSPRVPGQGNYGYTF. Supplemented by reference TRBV5-1 and TRBJ1-2, the full variable domain reads KAGVTQTPRYLIKTRGQQVTLSCSPISGHRSVSWYQQTPGQGLQFLFEYFSETQRNKGNFPGRFSGRQFSNSRSEMNVSTLELGDSALYLCASSPRVPGQGNYGYTFGSGTRLTVV.

The rearrangement links TRBV5-6 to TRBJ1-1; D remains ambiguous. From germline, CDR1 is SGHDT and CDR2 YYEEEE. The CDR3 is 13 amino acids. V shed 5 bases and J shed 4 bases, with 12 bases lying between them. The CDR3 DNA reads TGTGCCAGCAGGAAGGTCCGGGGCACTGAAGCTTTCTTT. It specifies CASRKVRGTEAFF.

CDR3: CASSHRQGTNSPLHF. CDR3 DNA sequence: TGTGCCAGCAGTCACCGACAGGGAACGAATTCACCCCTCCACTTT. The chain carries TRBV9 and TRBJ1-6; 7 nucleotides line up with TRBD1. Germline V lookup: CDR1 SGDLS, CDR2 YYNGEE. V lost 5 bases and J lost 7; bases outside the gene matches: 9. CDR3 length: 15 residues.

In its sample, this clone was seen a few times. The V and J genes are TRBV19 and TRBJ1-5; no firm D call. The germline CDR1 and CDR2 sequences are LNHDA and SQIVND (reference sequence). This CDR3 has 12 amino acids. V lost 6 bases to trimming and J lost 15 bases, with 18 bases between them. The CDR3 DNA reads as TGTGCCAGTAGCCATAGCAAAGGTGGCCTGCATTTT. Its protein product is CASSHSKGGLHF.

V is TRBV21-1 and J is TRBJ2-2; the D call in the table, TRBD1, was not verified against the DNA. TRBV21-1 is a listed pseudogene. The CDR3 spans 16 residues. DNA of the CDR3: TGTGCCAGCCTCCGGGGGGACAGGGGGCCGATCGGGGAGCTGTTTTTT. It is translated as CASLRGDRGPIGELFF.

The chain combines TRBV7-3 with TRBJ2-3; TRBD2 aligns across 8 bases. The CDR3 is 15 amino acids. V shed 2 bases, J shed 1 base, and the junction held 2 bases outside the gene matches. Germline V lookup: CDR1 SGHTA, CDR2 FQGTGA. CDR3 sequence (DNA): TGTGCCAGCAGCTTACGGCGGGGGGGCACAGATACGCAGTATTTT. It specifies CASSLRRGGTDTQYF.

The chain joins TRBV9 to TRBJ2-3, with D perhaps TRBD2 (5 bases). CDR3 length equals 16 residues. The germline V gene has CDR1 SGDLS and CDR2 YYNGEE. The V gene lost 4 bases and the J gene lost 2 bases, with 17 bases spanning the gap. CDR3 DNA: TGTGCCAGCAGCCTCCGGACTGGCAGAGCCACAGATACGCAGTATTTT. Translating it yields CASSLRTGRATDTQYF.

The chain uses TRBV19 and TRBJ2-3; TRBD1 matches at 8 bases. The CDR3 length is 15 residues. Germline V gene sequence: CDR1 LNHDA, CDR2 SQIVND (reference sequence). J was trimmed by 4 bases and V by 2 bases; bases with no gene match: 5. This CDR3 reads CASSISQGASDTQYF. For the CDR3, the DNA is TGTGCCAGTAGTATAAGTCAGGGGGCTTCAGATACGCAGTATTTT.

This chain uses TRBV5-1 with TRBJ2-7; 10 bases align to TRBD2. V dropped 4 bases and J dropped 3; count of bases not matched to a gene: 10. The CDR3 is 16 amino acids. The germline V gene encodes CDR1 SGHRS and CDR2 YFSETQ. CDR3 loop: CASSSRLAGANYEQYF. The CDR3 bases are TGCGCCAGCAGCAGTCGCCTAGCGGGGGCGAACTACGAGCAGTACTTC.

The chain employs TRBV2 and TRBJ2-7; weak D call: TRBD1 (5 bases). V was shortened by 7 bases and J by 1 base, with 14 bases between the two germline ends. Looked up from germline, CDR1 is SNHLY and CDR2 is FYNNEI. The CDR3 is made up of 14 amino acids. CDR3 DNA: TGTGCCAGCATGGACATAAAATATTCCTACGAGCAGTACTTC. Amino acid sequence: CASMDIKYSYEQYF.

This chain joins TRBV6-5 and TRBJ1-2, with D perhaps TRBD1 (5 bases). V dropped 10 bases and J dropped 6 bases, with 15 bases sitting between them. CDR1 and CDR2 (germline): MNHEY, SVGAGI. This CDR3 has 12 residues. This CDR3 reads CATRTFSDGYTF. CDR3 sequence (DNA): TGTGCCACCCGGACATTCTCCGATGGCTACACCTTC.

This chain joins TRBV9 and TRBJ2-5; perhaps TRBD1 as D (5 bases). CDR1 and CDR2 (germline): SGDLS, YYNGEE. Trimming stripped 1 base from V and 4 bases from J, with 8 bases between. CDR3 length equals 13 residues. The CDR3 nucleotides read TGTGCCAGCAGCGTAAGTGGGGCAGAGACCCAGTACTTC. Amino acid sequence: CASSVSGAETQYF.

This clone appeared once. This rearrangement joins TRBV3-1 (or the pseudogene TRBV3-2) to TRBJ1-5; TRBD1 is a possible D gene (5 bases). The CDR3 contains 15 residues. Germline assignment: CDR1 LGHDT and CDR2 YNNKEL (reference sequence). Trimming shortened V by 3 bases and J by 1 base, and 10 bases separated the two germline ends. This CDR3 reads CASSQLGGSNQPQHF. CDR3 DNA sequence: TGTGCCAGCAGCCAGCTCGGGGGGAGCAATCAGCCCCAGCATTTT.

The J gene is TRBJ1-2, the V gene TRBV5-1; D perhaps matches TRBD1 (6 bases). The CDR3 has 13 amino acids. Trimming cost V 3 bases and J 7 bases, with 13 bases left between them. CDR1 and CDR2 (germline): SGHRS, YFSETQ. The DNA of the CDR3 is TGCGCCAGCAGCTCCACAGGGTATGGTGGCTACACCTTC. Protein: CASSSTGYGGYTF.

The chain links TRBV27 to TRBJ2-7, with D maybe TRBD2 (5 bases). Germline loops: CDR1 MNHEY, CDR2 SMNVEV (reference sequence). The CDR3 runs to 15 residues. V was shortened by 1 base and J by 3 bases, with 13 bases between the two germline ends. The CDR3 bases are TGTGCCAGCAGTTTATACGGATCGGGGTTCTACGAGCAGTACTTC. Encoded protein: CASSLYGSGFYEQYF.